This TCR beta chain emerged from a study of T cells in Graves' hyperthyroidism and ophthalmopathy. As to this clonotype: The antigen is undetermined.

Germline V gene lookup returns CDR1 MNHNS and CDR2 SASEGT. The CDR3 length is 15 residues. V lost 7 bases and J lost 2, with 15 bases in between. The study based diagnoses on clinical symptoms, serum thyroxine and TRAb, thyroid ultrasound and orbital computed tomography. Using RNA transcripts as the source, TCR beta CDR3 regions were amplified. The HTBI primer set was used in a first-round RT-PCR of the TCR CDR3. Each CDR3 protein is one row after TCRdb ran MiXCR on the multiplex PCR reads. The sample yields 500,000 to 800,000 distinct CDR3 sequences, approximately 42% seen once. Study-wide results and caveats: Clonotypes that were expanded in thyroid above 0.001 mostly appeared in blood too. A model of 13 V-J features distinguished ophthalmopathy from stable hyperthyroidism. Ophthalmopathy was model-predicted a median approximately 6.9 months pre-onset.

This rearrangement joins TRBV6-1 to TRBJ1-5; D ambiguous. The sequence derives from an adult man with Graves' disease, either hyperthyroidism or ophthalmopathy (not recorded which). Sequenced: peripheral blood or thyroid tissue (not recorded which). CDR3 nucleotides: TGTGCCAGCAACAACCTCGGTGGGGGCAATCAGCCCCAGCATTTT. Amino acids: CASNNLGGGNQPQHF.